The present TCR beta chain was sequenced within a study of cytomegalovirus exposure and HLA in healthy donors. About this clone: The target antigen is unknown.

It was with 60 Vbeta and 13 Jbeta primers that the PCR ran. Authors' methods: Later reanalysis found 60 million to 90 million unique TCR beta chains, roughly 9.9 million of them shared. Profiled with immunoSEQ multiplex PCR; TCRdb holds only in-frame clones, not every one. Clone size and V and J calls were adopted from that table, with D and trimming inferred from the DNA. The sample has about 67,000 clones, approximately 75% seen once; the top ten hold under 9%. The CDR3 sequence is 15 residues long. Trimming removed 4 bases at V and 0 bases at J, with 13 bases between. Germline loops: CDR1 MNHNS, CDR2 SASEGT. Overall study findings and caveats: A missense variant in DCLRE1C was later tied to TCR beta V- and J-gene trimming. In vitro confirmation showed three CMV-associated chains to be CMV antigen specific.

The chain joins TRBV6-1 to TRBJ2-7, with D perhaps TRBD2 (6 bases). Sequences were obtained from PBMCs. This clonotype was obtained from a man aged 55 to 69 in good health and CMV-seropositive. CDR3 amino acids: CASSASATSSYEQYF. DNA for the CDR3: TGTGCCAGCAGTGCCTCCGCGACTAGCTCCTACGAGCAGTACTTC.